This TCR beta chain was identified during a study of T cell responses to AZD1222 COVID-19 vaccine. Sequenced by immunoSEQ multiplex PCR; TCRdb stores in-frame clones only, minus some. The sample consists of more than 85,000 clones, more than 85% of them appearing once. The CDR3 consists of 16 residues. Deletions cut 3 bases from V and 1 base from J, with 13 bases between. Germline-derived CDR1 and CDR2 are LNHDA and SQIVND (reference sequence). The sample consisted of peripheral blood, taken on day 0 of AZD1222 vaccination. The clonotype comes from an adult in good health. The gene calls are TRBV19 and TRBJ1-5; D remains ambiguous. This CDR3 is CASSISDSRSNQPQHF. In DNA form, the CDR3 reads TGTGCCAGTAGTATTTCGGACTCTAGGAGCAATCAGCCCCAGCATTTT.